The rows below give T cell receptor beta chains drawn from one sample of a study of Ad26.COV2.S vaccination and SARS-CoV-2 variants. Data came from immunoSEQ multiplex PCR; TCRdb stores just in-frame clones and leaves some out. The data hold hundreds of thousands of clones, with around 86% observed a single time. The specimen comprised peripheral blood, sampled in a trial of Ad26.COV2.S vaccine versus placebo. These receptors were taken from a person between 18 and 65 years old who received the Ad26.COV2.S COVID-19 vaccine or a placebo. Both conserved end residues are part of each CDR3. D genes are given only for firm matches.

V	D	J	DNA	CDR3
TRBV7-9	NA	TRBJ2-7	TGTGCCAGCAGCTCTCAGACCCTTGGGGCCTACGAGCAGTACTTC	CASSSQTLGAYEQYF
TRBV5-6	NA	TRBJ1-2	TGTGCCAGCAGCTTGGGACAGAACTATGGCTACACCTTC	CASSLGQNYGYTF
TRBV4-2	TRBD1	TRBJ1-5	TGTGCCAGCAGCCAAGACCCGCGTACGGACAGGGTAAATCAGCCCCAGCATTTT	CASSQDPRTDRVNQPQHF
TRBV15	NA	TRBJ1-1	TGTGCCACCAGCAGAGATCGCCGTATGATGGCTTTCTTT	CATSRDRRMMAFF
TRBV5-1	NA	TRBJ1-1	TGCGCCAGCAGCCCCAACAGCTTGAACACTGAAGCTTTCTTT	CASSPNSLNTEAFF
TRBV3-1/TRBV3-2	TRBD1	TRBJ1-2	TGTGCCAGCAGCCTCGGGACAGGAAACTATGGCTACACCTTC	CASSLGTGNYGYTF
TRBV7-9	NA	TRBJ2-7	TGTGCCAGCAGCTCTTCCGACGGGATTACTACGCCCTACGAGCAGTACTTC	CASSSSDGITTPYEQYF
TRBV12-3/TRBV12-4	NA	TRBJ1-3	TGTGCCAGCAGTTTGAGCACTGGAAACACCATATATTTT	CASSLSTGNTIYF
TRBV19	NA	TRBJ2-3	TGTGCCAGTACCTTACTCACAGATACGCAGTATTTT	CASTLLTDTQYF
TRBV6-5	TRBD2	TRBJ2-3	TGTGCCAGCAGTTACTCTAGCGGGGGGTCTGATACGCAGTATTTT	CASSYSSGGSDTQYF
TRBV2	NA	TRBJ1-1	TGTGCCAGCAGGCCCGGGATGGGGGGGACTGAAGCTTTCTTT	CASRPGMGGTEAFF
TRBV29-1	NA	TRBJ1-1	TGCAGCGTTGAAAATCGGGGAGGGCTCACTGAAGCTTTCTTT	CSVENRGGLTEAFF
TRBV3-1/TRBV3-2	NA	TRBJ1-1	TGTGCCAGCAGCCCCTTTCCGGCAGGGGACACTGAAGCTTTCTTT	CASSPFPAGDTEAFF
TRBV9	NA	TRBJ1-5	TGTGCCAGCAGCGTGGCCCCTAACAATCAGCCCCAGCATTTT	CASSVAPNNQPQHF
TRBV30	TRBD2	TRBJ2-6	TGTGCCTGGAGACTAGCGGGGTTCTCTGGGGCCAACGTCCTGACTTTC	CAWRLAGFSGANVLTF
TRBV10-1	NA	TRBJ1-3	TGCGCCAGCAGGACCCAACCTGTCCCGACCATATATTTT	CASRTQPVPTIYF
TRBV2	NA	TRBJ2-5	TGTGCCAGCAGGCCCGGGACATGGGGTGACCAGTACTTC	CASRPGTWGDQYF
TRBV28	NA	TRBJ1-1	TGTGCCAGCATGGCTGTGAACACTGAAGCTTTCTTT	CASMAVNTEAFF
TRBV5-6	NA	TRBJ1-5	TGTGCCAGCAGCTTGATCGGGGATAGCAATCAGCCCCAGCATTTT	CASSLIGDSNQPQHF
TRBV2	NA	TRBJ2-5	TGTGCCAGCAGTGAAGTGGGGTACCAAGAGACCCAGTACTTC	CASSEVGYQETQYF